The 16 T cell receptor beta chains below come from one sample, sequenced in a study of CD8+ T cells in alopecia areata. Isolated RNA was reverse transcribed into cDNA used as the sequencing template. The repertoire was sequenced with immunoSEQ multiplex PCR; TCRdb's copy has only in-frame clones and lacks some. This table holds over 95,000 clones, roughly 64% found once. Treatment in this sample: oral pan-JAK inhibitor, 5-10 mg twice daily. The sample in question was CD8+ T cells sorted from blood, obtained at week 4, from a patient treated with tofacitinib. These receptors were taken from a human donor with alopecia areata.

The V gene is TRBV9, the J gene TRBJ2-2; no clear D. Germline lookup yields CDR1 SGDLS and CDR2 YYNGEE. V was shortened by 4 bases and J by 4 bases, with 8 bases between the two germline ends. This CDR3 is built from 13 residues. The CDR3 loop is CASSPELTGELFF. CDR3 in DNA: TGTGCCAGCAGCCCAGAGCTCACCGGGGAGCTGTTTTTT.

The V gene is TRBV5-6, the J gene TRBJ2-6; possible D gene TRBD1, 6 bases. CDR3 length equals 17 residues. Between the trimmed V and J ends, which lost 4 bases and 0 bases, there was a span of 14 bases. Germline assignment: CDR1 SGHDT and CDR2 YYEEEE. In DNA, the CDR3 is TGTGCCAGCAGCGAACCGGGACACCTCTCTGGGGCCAACGTCCTGACTTTC. This encodes CASSEPGHLSGANVLTF.

This clone was counted a few times. V and J are TRBV19 and TRBJ1-5; D not certain. This CDR3 is built from 14 residues. V was clipped by 3 bases and J by 1 base, with 7 bases between them. Per germline, CDR1 LNHDA and CDR2 SQIVND (reference sequence). CDR3 loop: CASSIDGSNQPQHF. The CDR3 DNA is TGTGCCAGTAGTATCGACGGGAGCAATCAGCCCCAGCATTTT.

This sequence joins TRBV7-3 and TRBJ2-1; TRBD2 might be the D (5 bases). This CDR3 has 15 residues. Trimming shortened V by 2 bases and J by 6 bases, and 14 bases separated the two germline ends. Germline V gives CDR1 SGHTA, CDR2 FQGTGA. The CDR3 region is CASSLSSGLGNEQFF. The CDR3 nucleotides read TGTGCCAGCAGCTTATCCTCGGGATTAGGCAATGAGCAGTTCTTC. The whole variable domain, remainder taken from reference TRBV7-3 and TRBJ2-1, is GAGVSQTPSNKVTEKGKYVELRCDPISGHTALYWYRQSLGQGPEFLIYFQGTGAADDSGLPNDRFFAVRPEGSVSTLKIQRTERGDSAVYLCASSLSSGLGNEQFFGPGTRLTVL.

This clone was detected only a few times. The V gene is TRBV5-4, the J gene TRBJ2-3; maybe TRBD2 (5 bases). The CDR3 covers 15 residues. Germline V lookup: CDR1 SGHNT, CDR2 YYREEE (reference sequence). The germline V and J ends were trimmed by 6 bases and 4 bases, with 18 bases remaining between them. CDR3 sequence (DNA): TGTGCCAGCACCACGGGGTGGGGAGTTTCAGATACGCAGTATTTT. Its protein is CASTTGWGVSDTQYF.

The chain is built from TRBV5-1 and TRBJ2-1, with D tentatively TRBD2 (6 bases). This CDR3 region has 14 residues. V lost 3 bases, J lost 2 bases, and 9 bases lay in between. Germline V gene data show CDR1 as SGHRS and CDR2 as YFSETQ. CDR3 sequence: CASSWTGAYNEQFF. Written as DNA, the CDR3 is TGCGCCAGCAGCTGGACGGGAGCCTACAATGAGCAGTTCTTC.

The V call is TRBV4-1, the J call TRBJ2-5; D not certain. This CDR3 spans 12 amino acids. Germline values: CDR1 MGHRA, CDR2 YSYEKL. V lost 3 bases and J lost 3, with 5 bases in between. CDR3 protein: CASSQPEETQYF. DNA for the CDR3: TGCGCCAGCAGCCAGCCCGAAGAGACCCAGTACTTC.

This clone was recorded a few times. The chain carries TRBV7-9 and TRBJ1-5; D is ambiguous. V was pared by 1 base and J by 4 bases, with 2 bases between. This CDR3 has 12 residues. The germline gives CDR1 SEHNR, CDR2 FQNEAQ (reference sequence). CDR3 sequence: CASSLGNQPQHF. The CDR3, as DNA: TGTGCCAGCAGCTTAGGGAATCAGCCCCAGCATTTT.

This clone was counted only a few times. The CDR3 spells CASSVSREWDTEAFF. The CDR3 DNA is TGTGCCAGCAGCGTGAGCAGGGAGTGGGACACTGAAGCTTTCTTT. This chain uses TRBV9 with TRBJ1-1, with a tentative D call TRBD1 (5 bases). The V gene lost 2 bases and the J gene lost 3 bases, with 14 bases spanning the gap. CDR3 length equals 15 residues. Germline lookup yields CDR1 SGDLS and CDR2 YYNGEE.

The DNA for the CDR3 is TGTGCCAGCAGTGGGGGGGGACAGGGGTTCAATCAGCCCCAGCATTTT. This sequence encodes CASSGGGQGFNQPQHF. The J gene is TRBJ1-5, the V gene TRBV27, with 10 positions matching TRBD1. V lost 5 bases, J lost 3 bases, and 7 bases stayed unmatched. Looked up from germline, CDR1 is MNHEY and CDR2 is SMNVEV (reference sequence). The CDR3 runs to 16 residues.

This clone was counted a few times. The J gene is TRBJ2-7, the V gene TRBV27; D call uncertain. CDR1 is MNHEY and CDR2 is SMNVEV in the germline V gene (reference sequence). The CDR3 spans 12 residues. Trimming stripped 4 bases from V and 3 bases from J, with 7 bases between. The CDR3 sequence is CASSSIDYEQYF. CDR3 DNA sequence: TGTGCCAGCAGTTCTATCGACTACGAGCAGTACTTC.

The chain carries TRBV4-3 and TRBJ2-7; D is possibly TRBD2 (5 bases). Germline V gene sequence: CDR1 LGHNA, CDR2 YSLEER. CDR3 length: 17 amino acids. Between the trimmed V and J ends, which lost 0 bases and 0 bases, there was a span of 15 bases. The CDR3 loop reads CASSQDSRGTTSYEQYF. The CDR3 region has the DNA TGCGCCAGCAGCCAAGATTCTCGGGGTACGACCTCCTACGAGCAGTACTTC.

The chain combines TRBV7-9 with TRBJ1-1, with TRBD1 matching 9 bases. The V segment lost 3 bases and the J segment 0 bases; nucleotides outside the gene matches: 2. The length of the CDR3 is 15 residues. Germline lookup yields CDR1 SEHNR and CDR2 FQNEAQ (reference sequence). The DNA for the CDR3 is TGTGCCAGCAGCTTCGGACAGGGGCTGAACACTGAAGCTTTCTTT. Translated, it gives CASSFGQGLNTEAFF.

The chain joins TRBV6-5 to TRBJ2-7; D gene ambiguous. The CDR3 contains 13 residues. V was pared by 1 base and J by 0 bases, with 4 bases between. Germline V gives CDR1 MNHEY, CDR2 SVGAGI. CDR3 sequence: CASSYFDSYEQYF. The CDR3 DNA is TGTGCCAGCAGTTACTTTGACTCCTACGAGCAGTACTTC.

This clone was detected once. The chain links TRBV5-4 to TRBJ2-1, with a tentative D call TRBD2 (5 bases). CDR3 size: 15 residues. Trimming cost V 0 bases and J 4 bases, with 11 bases left between them. Looked up from germline, CDR1 is SGHNT and CDR2 is YYREEE (reference sequence). The DNA for the CDR3 is TGTGCCAGCAGCTTGGAAGCGGATGATTACAATGAGCAGTTCTTC. Amino acid sequence: CASSLEADDYNEQFF.

The V call is TRBV6-1, the J call TRBJ2-1; 13 bases fit TRBD2. CDR1 MNHNS and CDR2 SASEGT come from the germline V gene. The CDR3 is 17 residues long. J lost 5 bases, V lost 6 bases, and 10 bases had no gene match. The CDR3 spells CASREWEGLAGDNEQFF. CDR3 sequence (DNA): TGTGCCAGCAGAGAATGGGAAGGACTAGCGGGAGACAATGAGCAGTTCTTC.